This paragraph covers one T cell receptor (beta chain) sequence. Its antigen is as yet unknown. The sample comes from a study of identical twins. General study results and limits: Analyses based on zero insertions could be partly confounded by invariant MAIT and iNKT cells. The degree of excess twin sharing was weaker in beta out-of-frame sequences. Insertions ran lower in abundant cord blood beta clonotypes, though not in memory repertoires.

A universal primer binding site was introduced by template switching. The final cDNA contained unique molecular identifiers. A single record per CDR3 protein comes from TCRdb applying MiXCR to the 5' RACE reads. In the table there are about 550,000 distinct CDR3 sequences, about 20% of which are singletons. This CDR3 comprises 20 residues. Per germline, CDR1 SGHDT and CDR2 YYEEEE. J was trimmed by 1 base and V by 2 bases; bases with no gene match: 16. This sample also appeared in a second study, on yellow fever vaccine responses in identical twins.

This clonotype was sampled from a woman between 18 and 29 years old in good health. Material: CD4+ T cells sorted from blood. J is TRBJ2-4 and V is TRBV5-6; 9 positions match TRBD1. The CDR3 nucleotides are TGTGCCAGCAGCTTATTGAGACAGGGGGTGCGCTTGAGGGCCAAAAACATTCAGTACTTC. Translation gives CASSLLRQGVRLRAKNIQYF. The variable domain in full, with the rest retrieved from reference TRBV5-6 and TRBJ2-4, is DAGVTQSPTHLIKTRGQQVTLRCSPKSGHDTVSWYQQALGQGPQFIFQYYEEEERQRGNFPDRFSGHQFPNYSSELNVNALLLGDSALYLCASSLLRQGVRLRAKNIQYFGAGTRLSVL.